The clone carrying this T cell receptor beta chain has just a few counts. Its antigen is currently unknown. A second about 7 to 12 cycle PCR used barcoded and J-beta primers. TCRdb used MiXCR to reprocess the 5' RACE reads, holding one entry per CDR3 protein. This table holds fewer than 800,000 distinct CDR3 sequences, roughly 21% found once. The source of the sample is a study of blood T cells in healthy people across ages. Study context: For every two T cells, template switching captured about one barcoded beta molecule.

Germline CDR1 SEHNR, CDR2 FQNEAQ (reference sequence). CDR3 length equals 16 residues. Caucasian individuals from Russia who were healthy and aged 6 to 90 acted as donors. Study-wide findings and caveats: PBMCs were not sorted, which prevented a conclusive comparison of naive versus antigen-experienced cells.

Sequenced: blood. The source of this sequence is a man in his 70s in good health. V gene TRBV7-9 combines with J gene TRBJ2-1, with 8 bases identical to TRBD1. The J call may not be correct, given that the DNA end is closer to TRBJ2-5. This CDR3 reads CASSLVGTGNLRGQYF. CDR3 nucleotides: TGTGCCAGCAGCTTAGTGGGGACAGGAAACCTTCGGGGCCAGTACTTC.